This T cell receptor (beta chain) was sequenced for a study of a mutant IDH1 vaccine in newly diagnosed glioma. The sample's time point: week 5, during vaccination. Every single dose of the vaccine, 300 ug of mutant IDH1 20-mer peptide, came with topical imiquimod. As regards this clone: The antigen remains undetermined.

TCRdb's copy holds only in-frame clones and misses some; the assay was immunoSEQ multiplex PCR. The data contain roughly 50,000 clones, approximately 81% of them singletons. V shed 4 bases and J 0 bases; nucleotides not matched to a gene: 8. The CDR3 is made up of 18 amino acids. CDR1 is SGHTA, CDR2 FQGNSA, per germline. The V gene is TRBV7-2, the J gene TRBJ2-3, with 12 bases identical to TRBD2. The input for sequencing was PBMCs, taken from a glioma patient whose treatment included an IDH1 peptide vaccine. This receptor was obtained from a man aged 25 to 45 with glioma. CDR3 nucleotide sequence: TGTGCCAGCAGCTCAGCCATACTAGCGGGGGGTAGCACAGATACGCAGTATTTT. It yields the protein CASSSAILAGGSTDTQYF.